The entry below gives a single T cell receptor (beta chain) sequence along with its context. The target of this receptor is not known. Per-nucleotide qualities are absent, and no much larger clonotype sits a single base away. The sample is drawn from a study of technical replicates of blood from four donors (dated by TCRdb to about 2017). In the germline V gene (reference sequence), CDR1 corresponds to LNHDA and CDR2 to SQIVND. V is pruned by 10 bases and J by 7 bases, leaving 12 bases of the junction without a gene match. The cysteine opens and the phenylalanine closes a CDR3 of 15 amino acids. Only the CDR3 DNA stays, 45 bases, in frame from base 1. Library preparation employed the immunoSEQ multiplex PCR assay. TCRdb's version of the immuneACCESS table is confined to in-frame rearrangements and falls short of the full clone set. An unresolved V gene accounts for under half of the shortfall where checked; the remainder is of unknown origin. In all, the sample holds about 83,000 clones, and 90% to 95% of those were seen once. The top ten clonotypes cover 0.27% of the sample.

Recombination connected TRBV19 to TRBJ2-2, with TRBD1 identical over 10 junction bases. The specimen sequenced was T cells isolated from PBMCs. This clonotype was obtained from a human donor in good health. The nucleotide sequence is given as TGTGCCACAAAAACCGGGACAGGGGTCGTCGGGGAGCTGTTTTTT. It specifies CATKTGTGVVGELFF.